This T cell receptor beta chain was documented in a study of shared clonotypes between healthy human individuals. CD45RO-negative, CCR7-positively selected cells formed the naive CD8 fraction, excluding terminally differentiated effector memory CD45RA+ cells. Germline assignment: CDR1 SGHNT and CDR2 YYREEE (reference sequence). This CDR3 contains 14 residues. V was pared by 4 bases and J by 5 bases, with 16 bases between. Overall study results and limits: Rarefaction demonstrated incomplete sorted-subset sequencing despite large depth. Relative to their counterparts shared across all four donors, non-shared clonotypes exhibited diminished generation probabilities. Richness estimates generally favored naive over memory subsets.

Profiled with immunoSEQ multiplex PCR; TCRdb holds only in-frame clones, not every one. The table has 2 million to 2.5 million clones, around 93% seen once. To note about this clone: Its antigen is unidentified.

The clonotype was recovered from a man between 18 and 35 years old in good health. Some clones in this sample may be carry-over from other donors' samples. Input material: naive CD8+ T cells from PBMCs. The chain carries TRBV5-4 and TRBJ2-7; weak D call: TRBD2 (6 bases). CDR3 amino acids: CASSRSGTYHEQYF. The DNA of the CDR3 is TGTGCCAGCAGCCGCTCCGGGACTTATCACGAGCAGTACTTC.